Below, 9 T cell receptor beta chains from the same sample are listed, as sequenced in a study of blood T cell repertoires in COVID-19 (dated by TCRdb to the early 2020s). The method behind the library was the immunoSEQ multiplex PCR assay. In its TCRdb copy, this immuneACCESS table keeps in-frame sequences only and misses some clones. Where compared with another copy, unresolved V genes explain less than half of these, and the others have no known cause. Within this sample are some 340,000 clones, with about 85% of them counted one time only. About 3.6% of the sample goes to the ten largest clones. Source material: peripheral blood. The receptors were gathered from a woman aged 18-29 years with acute or convalescent COVID-19.

This chain uses TRBV30 with TRBJ2-1, with TRBD2 matching over 10 bases. From germline, CDR1 is GTSNPN and CDR2 SVGIG (reference sequence). The CDR3 spans 14 residues. The trim removed 5 bases at V and 9 bases at J, leaving 10 bases unmatched. CDR3: CAWGSGGAVSEQFF. The CDR3 DNA follows: TGTGCCTGGGGGAGCGGGGGGGCCGTCAGTGAGCAGTTCTTC.

This chain connects TRBV7-2 to TRBJ2-3, with TRBD2 matching over 10 bases. Germline CDR1 SGHTA, CDR2 FQGNSA. V lost 1 base and J lost 6; bases outside the gene matches: 7. The CDR3 has 16 residues. The CDR3 protein is CASSLGLAGAGDTQYF. For the CDR3, the DNA is TGTGCCAGCAGCTTAGGTCTAGCGGGGGCGGGGGATACGCAGTATTTT.

The rearrangement links TRBV5-1 to TRBJ1-1; possible D gene TRBD1, 6 bases. Germline V gene sequence: CDR1 SGHRS, CDR2 YFSETQ. The CDR3 extends over 14 amino acids. Trimming left V 4 bases short and J 4 bases short, with 14 bases between. The CDR3 coding sequence is TGCGCCAGCAGCATTAGACAGGACGGCACTGAAGCTTTCTTT. Its translation: CASSIRQDGTEAFF.

The rearrangement links TRBV5-1 to TRBJ2-3; 13 bases line up with TRBD2. The germline V gene encodes CDR1 SGHRS and CDR2 YFSETQ. Trimming at V came to 5 bases and at J to 4 bases, leaving 4 bases not matched to a gene. The CDR3 has 15 residues. The CDR3 loop is CASRFTSGGADTQYF. The CDR3 nucleotides are TGCGCCAGCAGATTTACTAGCGGGGGGGCAGATACGCAGTATTTT.

The chain employs TRBV28 and TRBJ1-2, with 12 nucleotides matching TRBD1. J lost 8 bases, V lost 7 bases, and 17 bases had no gene match. Per the germline V gene, CDR1 is MDHEN and CDR2 is SYDVKM. This CDR3 is 17 amino acids long. The DNA for the CDR3 is TGTGCCAGCACCTCTGAAGCCGGGACAGGGGGCTCAGGGGGCTACACCTTC. It is translated as CASTSEAGTGGSGGYTF.

On this clone itself: Other nucleotide sequences from this sample produce the same CDR3. The genes are TRBV28 and TRBJ2-7, with D possibly being TRBD2 (6 bases). CDR3 length: 14 amino acids. Trimming took 3 bases from V and 0 from J, leaving 9 bases between them. Germline CDR1 and CDR2: MDHEN and SYDVKM. The CDR3 DNA sequence: TGTGCCAGCAGTTTCGCGGGAAGCTCCTACGAGCAGTACTTC. Its translation is CASSFAGSSYEQYF. The full variable domain, with the rest looked up from reference TRBV28 and TRBJ2-7, is DVKVTQSSRYLVKRTGEKVFLECVQDMDHENMFWYRQDPGLGLRLIYFSYDVKMKEKGDIPEGYSVSREKKERFSLILESASTNQTSMYLCASSFAGSSYEQYFGPGTRLTVT.

The rearrangement joins TRBV5-6 to TRBJ1-6, with 9 positions matching TRBD1. Germline V gene sequence: CDR1 SGHDT, CDR2 YYEEEE. V lost 1 base, J lost 10 bases, and 3 bases stayed unmatched. The CDR3 loop spans 14 amino acids. CDR3: CASSLWDRESPLHF. Here the CDR3 DNA reads TGTGCCAGCAGCTTGTGGGACAGGGAATCACCCCTCCACTTT.

V is TRBV9 and J is TRBJ1-1; D unclear. The CDR3 consists of 12 residues. V lost 4 bases and J lost 6, with 10 bases in between. Looked up from germline, CDR1 is SGDLS and CDR2 is YYNGEE. CDR3 nucleotides: TGTGCCAGCAGCCCCGGGAGCCCTGAAGCTTTCTTT. Amino acid sequence: CASSPGSPEAFF. The full variable domain, rest sourced from reference TRBV9 and TRBJ1-1, is DSGVTQTPKHLITATGQRVTLRCSPRSGDLSVYWYQQSLDQGLQFLIQYYNGEERAKGNILERFSAQQFPDLHSELNLSSLELGDSALYFCASSPGSPEAFFGQGTRLTVV.

The chain uses TRBV4-2 and TRBJ2-7, with D perhaps matching TRBD2 (5 bases). The V gene's germline CDR1 is LGHNA and CDR2 YNFKEQ. The CDR3 is made up of 13 amino acids. Deletions cut 4 bases from V and 1 base from J, with 8 bases between. The CDR3 here is CASSRPGSYEQYF. The CDR3 nucleotides read TGTGCCAGCAGCCGTCCGGGGTCCTACGAGCAGTACTTC.